Listed here is a single TCR beta chain. What it recognizes is unknown. Germline is not matched at one junction end, which may reflect a read error. TCRbeta libraries were built with three rounds of nested PCR, modified from ARM-PCR. TCRdb re-called the multiplex PCR reads through MiXCR, storing one row per CDR3 protein. The sample yields some 100,000 distinct CDR3 sequences, roughly 74% seen once. This record belongs to a study of tumor and adjacent non-tumor tissue in lung cancer. Study overall: About 4.17 million productive TCRbeta reads were obtained per sample on average.

RNA was extracted from bulk tissue without any cell sorting. Newly diagnosed lung cancer patients had thoracic surgery in China, August–November 2014, without prior chemotherapy. The CDR3 is made up of 15 amino acids. Whole-study results and caveats: Significantly higher TCR diversity was found in tumor than normal lung.

Sequencing was done on a sample of lung tumor tissue. The V and J genes are TRBV12-3 or TRBV12-4 and TRBJ2-3; no clear D. The source is a woman in her sixties with non-small cell lung cancer. This CDR3 is CVSSFGSGSIDTQYF. For the CDR3, the DNA is TGTGTCAGCAGTTTCGGTAGTGGAAGCATAGATACGCAGTATTTT.